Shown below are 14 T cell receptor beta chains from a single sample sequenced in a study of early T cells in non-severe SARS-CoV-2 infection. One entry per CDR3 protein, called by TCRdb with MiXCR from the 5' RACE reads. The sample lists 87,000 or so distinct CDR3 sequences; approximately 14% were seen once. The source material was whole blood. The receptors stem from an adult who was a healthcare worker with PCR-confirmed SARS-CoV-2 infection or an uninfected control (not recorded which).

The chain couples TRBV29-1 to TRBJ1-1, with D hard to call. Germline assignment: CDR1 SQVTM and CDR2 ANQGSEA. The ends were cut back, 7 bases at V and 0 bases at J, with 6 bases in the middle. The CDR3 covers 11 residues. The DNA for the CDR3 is TGCAGCGCTGGGATGAACACTGAAGCTTTCTTT. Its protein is CSAGMNTEAFF.

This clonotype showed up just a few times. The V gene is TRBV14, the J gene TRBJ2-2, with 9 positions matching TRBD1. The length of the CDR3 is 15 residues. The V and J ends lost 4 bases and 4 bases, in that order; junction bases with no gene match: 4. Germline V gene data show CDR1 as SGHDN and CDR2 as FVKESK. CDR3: CASSPGQGSTGELFF. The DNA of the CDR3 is TGTGCCAGCAGCCCCGGACAGGGGAGCACCGGGGAGCTGTTTTTT.

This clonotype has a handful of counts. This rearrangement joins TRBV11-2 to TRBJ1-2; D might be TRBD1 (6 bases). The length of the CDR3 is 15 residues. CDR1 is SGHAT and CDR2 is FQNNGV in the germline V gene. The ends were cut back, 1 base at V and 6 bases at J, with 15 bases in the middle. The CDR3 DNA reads TGTGCCAGCAGCTTAGGGCGACAGGCGTTGGATGGCTACACCTTC. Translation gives CASSLGRQALDGYTF.

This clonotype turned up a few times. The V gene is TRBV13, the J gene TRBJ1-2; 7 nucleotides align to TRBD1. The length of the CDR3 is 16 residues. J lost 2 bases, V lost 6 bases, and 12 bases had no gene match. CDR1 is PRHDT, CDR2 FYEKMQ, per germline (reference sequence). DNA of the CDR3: TGTGCCAGCAGTCAAGGAGGGACAGTGAACAACTATGGCTACACCTTC. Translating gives CASSQGGTVNNYGYTF.

The CDR3 DNA follows: TGTGCCAGCAGCTCAGGGGATCGCACCGGGGAGCTGTTTTTT. Its translation: CASSSGDRTGELFF. The V call is TRBV7-2, the J call TRBJ2-2; D is possibly TRBD1 (6 bases). The CDR3 consists of 14 residues. With 4 bases removed from V and 4 bases from J, the gap between germline ends came to 10 bases. Per the germline V gene, CDR1 is SGHTA and CDR2 is FQGNSA. The complete variable domain, with remaining parts taken from reference TRBV7-2 and TRBJ2-2, reads GAGVSQSPSNKVTEKGKDVELRCDPISGHTALYWYRQSLGQGLEFLIYFQGNSAPDKSGLPSDRFSAERTGGSVSTLTIQRTQQEDSAVYLCASSSGDRTGELFFGEGSRLTVL.

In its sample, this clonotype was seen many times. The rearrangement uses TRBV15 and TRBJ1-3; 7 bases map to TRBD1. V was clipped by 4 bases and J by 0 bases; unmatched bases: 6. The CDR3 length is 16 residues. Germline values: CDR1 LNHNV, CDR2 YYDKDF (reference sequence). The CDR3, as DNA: TGTGCCACCAGCACCCAGGACAGGTACTCTGGAAACACCATATATTTT. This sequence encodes CATSTQDRYSGNTIYF.

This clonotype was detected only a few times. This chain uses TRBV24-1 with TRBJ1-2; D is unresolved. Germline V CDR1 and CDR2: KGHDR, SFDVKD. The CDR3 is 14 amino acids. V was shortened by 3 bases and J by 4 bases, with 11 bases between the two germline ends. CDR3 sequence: CATSDPARGYGYTF. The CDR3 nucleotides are TGTGCCACCAGTGATCCGGCCCGCGGCTATGGCTACACCTTC.

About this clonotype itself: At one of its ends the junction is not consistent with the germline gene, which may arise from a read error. CDR3 in amino acids: CGVVLHMNARLSSYNEQFF. CDR3 nucleotide sequence: TGCGGCGTTGTTCTCCATATGAACGCGAGGCTAAGCTCCTACAATGAGCAGTTCTTC. The rearrangement links TRBV29-1 to TRBJ2-1; D gene unclear. The CDR3 sequence is 19 residues long. Germline V lookup: CDR1 SQVTM, CDR2 ANQGSEA.

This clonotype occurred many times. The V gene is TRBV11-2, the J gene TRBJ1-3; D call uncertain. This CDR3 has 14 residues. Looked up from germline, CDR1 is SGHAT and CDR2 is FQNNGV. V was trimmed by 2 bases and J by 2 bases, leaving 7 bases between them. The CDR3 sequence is CASSLRVPGNTIYF. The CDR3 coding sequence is TGTGCCAGCAGCTTAAGGGTTCCTGGAAACACCATATATTTT.

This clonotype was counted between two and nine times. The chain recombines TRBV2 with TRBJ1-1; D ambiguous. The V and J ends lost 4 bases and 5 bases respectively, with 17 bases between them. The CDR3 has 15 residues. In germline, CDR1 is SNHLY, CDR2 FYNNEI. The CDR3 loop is CASSGIRVGGTEAFF. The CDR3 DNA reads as TGTGCCAGCAGTGGGATTCGAGTAGGAGGGACTGAAGCTTTCTTT.

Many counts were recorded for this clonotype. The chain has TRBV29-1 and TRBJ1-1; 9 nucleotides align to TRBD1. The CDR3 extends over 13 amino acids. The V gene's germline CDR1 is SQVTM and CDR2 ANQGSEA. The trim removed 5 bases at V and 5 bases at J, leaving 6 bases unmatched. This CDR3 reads CSVMTGQGTEAFF. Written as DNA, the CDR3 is TGCAGCGTTATGACGGGACAGGGAACTGAAGCTTTCTTT.

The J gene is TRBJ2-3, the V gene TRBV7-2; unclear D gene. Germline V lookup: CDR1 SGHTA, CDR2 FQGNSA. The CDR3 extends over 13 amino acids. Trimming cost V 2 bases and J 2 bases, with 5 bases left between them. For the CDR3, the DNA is TGTGCCAGCAGCTTACCCGTCACAGATACGCAGTATTTT. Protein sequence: CASSLPVTDTQYF.

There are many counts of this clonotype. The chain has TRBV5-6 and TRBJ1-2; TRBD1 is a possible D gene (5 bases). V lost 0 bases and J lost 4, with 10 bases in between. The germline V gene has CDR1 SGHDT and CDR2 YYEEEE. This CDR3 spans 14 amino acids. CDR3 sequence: CASSLVRTSYGYTF. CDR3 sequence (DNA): TGTGCCAGCAGCTTGGTCCGGACAAGCTATGGCTACACCTTC.

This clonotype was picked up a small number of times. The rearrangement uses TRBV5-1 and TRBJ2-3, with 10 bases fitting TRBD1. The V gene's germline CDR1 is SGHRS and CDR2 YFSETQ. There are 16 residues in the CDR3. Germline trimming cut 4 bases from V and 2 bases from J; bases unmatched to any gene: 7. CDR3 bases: TGCGCCAGCAGCACGCGGACAGGGGGGACCACAGATACGCAGTATTTT. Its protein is CASSTRTGGTTDTQYF.